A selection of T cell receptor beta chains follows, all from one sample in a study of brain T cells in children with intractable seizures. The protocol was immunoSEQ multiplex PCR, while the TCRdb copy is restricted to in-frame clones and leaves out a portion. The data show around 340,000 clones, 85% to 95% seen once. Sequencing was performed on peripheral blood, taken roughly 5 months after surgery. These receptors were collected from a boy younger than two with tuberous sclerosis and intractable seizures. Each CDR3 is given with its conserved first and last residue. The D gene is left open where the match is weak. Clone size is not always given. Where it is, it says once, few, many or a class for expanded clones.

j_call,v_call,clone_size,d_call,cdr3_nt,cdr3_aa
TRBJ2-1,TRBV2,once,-,TGTGCCAGCAGTGAAAGGCGGTTGGTAGCGGCACTTTACAATGAGCAGTTCTTC,CASSERRLVAALYNEQFF
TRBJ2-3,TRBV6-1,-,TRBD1,TGTGCCAGCAGTGAACGGACAGGGGGAAACACAGATACGCAGTATTTT,CASSERTGGNTDTQYF
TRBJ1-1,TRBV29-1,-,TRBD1,TGCAGCGTGATCGCAGGGGGAATGAACACTGAAGCTTTCTTT,CSVIAGGMNTEAFF
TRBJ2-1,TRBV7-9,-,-,TGTGCCAGCAGCCGCGTGGCAAAATCTTATTTCGACAATGAGCAGTTCTTC,CASSRVAKSYFDNEQFF
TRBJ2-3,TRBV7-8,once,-,TGTGCCAGCAGCCCTACAGATACGCAGTATTTT,CASSPTDTQYF
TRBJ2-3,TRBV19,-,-,TGTGCCAGTAGCCCTCGGTTGACTTTGGGTACGCAGTATTTT,CASSPRLTLGTQYF
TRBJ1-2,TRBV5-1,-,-,TGCGCCAGCAGCTACAAGGACTACGAGTATGGCTACACCTTC,CASSYKDYEYGYTF
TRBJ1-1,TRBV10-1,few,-,TGCGCCAGCAGTGAGTCGGGCCTGGGGACCACTGAAGCTTTCTTT,CASSESGLGTTEAFF
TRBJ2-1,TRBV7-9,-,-,TGTGCCAGCAGCTCGTCGATTGTGGCGGGCGGGTACAATGAGCAGTTCTTC,CASSSSIVAGGYNEQFF
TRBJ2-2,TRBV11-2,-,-,TGTGCCAGCAGCTTAGTCGGTGGGGGCTACACCGGGGAGCTGTTTTTT,CASSLVGGGYTGELFF
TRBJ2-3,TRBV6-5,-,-,TGTGCCAGCAGATCGGGAGAGAGCACAGATACGCAGTATTTT,CASRSGESTDTQYF
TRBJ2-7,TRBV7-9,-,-,TGTGCCAGCAGCTTGACGGGCGAGCAGTACTTC,CASSLTGEQYF
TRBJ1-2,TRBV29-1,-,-,TGTAGCGTTGAAACGGGCGCCCGATCTGGGTACACCTTC,CSVETGARSGYTF
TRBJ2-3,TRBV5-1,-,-,TGCGCCAGCAGCTTAGACAGCCTCACAGATACGCAGTATTTT,CASSLDSLTDTQYF
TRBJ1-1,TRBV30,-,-,TGTGCCTGGAGCGTACAACGGAGGCCAGGTGAAGCTTTCTTT,CAWSVQRRPGEAFF
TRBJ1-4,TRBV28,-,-,TGTGCCAGCAGCCCGGGGACTGCAACTAATGAAAAACTGTTTTTT,CASSPGTATNEKLFF
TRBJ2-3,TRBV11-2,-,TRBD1,TGTGCCAGCAGAGGGGGCATCGCAGATACGCAGTATTTT,CASRGGIADTQYF
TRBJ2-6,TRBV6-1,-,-,TGTGCCAGCAGTGAATTGGACGGGCTCTTCTCAGTCTCTGGGGCCAACGTCCTGACTTTC,CASSELDGLFSVSGANVLTF
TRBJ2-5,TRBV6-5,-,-,TGTGCCAGCAGGCAGATCCAAGAGACCCAGTACTTC,CASRQIQETQYF
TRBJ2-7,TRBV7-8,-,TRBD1,TGTGCCAGCAGCTTGATTCCGGGACAGGGGTCCTACGAGCAGTACTTC,CASSLIPGQGSYEQYF
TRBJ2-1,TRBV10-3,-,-,TGTGCCATCAAGACAGACAATGAGCAGTTCTTC,CAIKTDNEQFF
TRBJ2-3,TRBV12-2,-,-,TGTGCAAGTCGCTTAGAGGCTAGCTTCCCCTTATGGACAGATACGCAGTATTTT,CASRLEASFPLWTDTQYF
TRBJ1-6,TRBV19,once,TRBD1,TGTGCCAGTAGTATAGGAGGGCAGGGGGGCTCGGCACCCCTCCACTTT,CASSIGGQGGSAPLHF